The rows below give T cell receptor beta chains drawn from one sample of a study of blood T cell repertoires in COVID-19. Only in-frame clones appear in the TCRdb table, and some are missing; sequencing was by immunoSEQ multiplex PCR. The repertoire holds tens of thousands of clones, with about nine tenths as singletons. The sequenced sample consisted of peripheral blood. These receptors all stem from a human donor in a cohort sampled during active COVID-19. Each CDR3 is given with its conserved first and last residue. A D gene is named only where the DNA matches it firmly. Clone sizes are given selectively: once, few, many, or a class where the clone is expanded.

d_gene	abundance	j_gene	v_gene	CDR3aa	CDR3nt
TRBD1	NA	TRBJ1-4	TRBV23-1	CASSLLQGGTGEKLFF	TGCGCCAGCAGTCTCCTCCAAGGGGGCACGGGAGAAAAACTGTTTTTT
TRBD1	NA	TRBJ2-3	TRBV5-4	CASRPGTGGGTDTQYF	TGTGCCAGCAGGCCGGGGACAGGGGGTGGCACAGATACGCAGTATTTT
NA	NA	TRBJ2-2	TRBV11-2	CATALDWITTGELFF	TGTGCCACCGCGCTAGACTGGATCACCACCGGGGAGCTGTTTTTT
TRBD2	NA	TRBJ2-4	TRBV7-9	CASSNLNGTRAKNIQYF	TGTGCCAGCAGCAACTTGAATGGGACTAGAGCCAAAAACATTCAGTACTTC
TRBD2	NA	TRBJ2-7	TRBV3-1/TRBV3-2	CASSLAGGRYEQYF	TGTGCCAGCAGCCTAGCGGGGGGCCGCTACGAGCAGTACTTC
NA	NA	TRBJ2-3	TRBV5-4	CASSWRLADTQYF	TGTGCCAGCAGCTGGAGACTCGCAGATACGCAGTATTTT
TRBD2	NA	TRBJ2-1	TRBV3-1/TRBV3-2	CASTLAGGRSYNEQFF	TGTGCCAGCACCCTAGCGGGAGGGAGGTCCTACAATGAGCAGTTCTTC
TRBD1	NA	TRBJ2-5	TRBV18	CASSPRTGNQETQYF	TGTGCCAGCTCACCCAGGACAGGGAACCAAGAGACCCAGTACTTC
NA	NA	TRBJ2-7	TRBV15	CATSRDAIYEQYF	TGTGCCACCAGCAGAGATGCGATATACGAGCAGTACTTC
TRBD2	NA	TRBJ2-1	TRBV5-1	CASREPGLAVF	TGCGCCAGCAGGGAACCGGGACTAGCGGTCTTC
TRBD2	NA	TRBJ2-1	TRBV7-9	CASSSAGTSGSYNEQFF	TGTGCCAGCAGCTCCGCGGGGACTAGCGGTAGCTACAATGAGCAGTTCTTC
NA	NA	TRBJ1-2	TRBV7-2	CASSMDSNINYGYTF	TGTGCCAGCAGCATGGACAGTAACATTAACTATGGCTACACCTTC
NA	NA	TRBJ2-5	TRBV6-5	CASSYAIGGQQTQYF	TGTGCCAGCAGTTACGCGATTGGCGGGCAGCAGACCCAGTACTTC
TRBD1	NA	TRBJ1-1	TRBV19	CASRGQGASSNTEAFF	TGTGCCAGTAGGGGACAGGGGGCTTCCTCGAACACTGAAGCTTTCTTT
NA	few	TRBJ1-5	TRBV30	CAWSSQDNQPQHF	TGTGCCTGGAGTTCGCAGGACAATCAGCCCCAGCATTTT
TRBD1	NA	TRBJ2-7	TRBV28	CASTYRDRVLSHEQYF	TGTGCCAGCACCTACCGGGACAGGGTTCTTTCCCACGAGCAGTACTTC
NA	NA	TRBJ1-4	TRBV25-1	CASTRATNEKLFF	TGTGCCAGTACGCGAGCAACTAATGAAAAACTGTTTTTT